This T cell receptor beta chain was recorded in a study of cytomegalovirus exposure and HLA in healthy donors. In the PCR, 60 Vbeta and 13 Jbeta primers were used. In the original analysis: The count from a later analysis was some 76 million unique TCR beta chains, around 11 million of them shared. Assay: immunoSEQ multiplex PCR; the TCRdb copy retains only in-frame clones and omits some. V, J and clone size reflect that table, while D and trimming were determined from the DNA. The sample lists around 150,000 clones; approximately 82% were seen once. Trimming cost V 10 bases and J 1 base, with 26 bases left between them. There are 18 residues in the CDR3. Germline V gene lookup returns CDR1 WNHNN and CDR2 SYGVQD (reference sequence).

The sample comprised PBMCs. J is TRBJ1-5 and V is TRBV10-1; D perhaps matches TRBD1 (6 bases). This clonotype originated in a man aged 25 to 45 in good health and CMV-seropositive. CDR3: CAIKTAVGAARSNQPQHF. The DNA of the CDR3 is TGCGCCATCAAGACAGCAGTGGGGGCGGCGCGGAGCAATCAGCCCCAGCATTTT.